The sequence of this TCR beta chain was determined in a study of cytomegalovirus exposure and HLA in healthy donors. PCR was performed using 60 Vbeta and 13 Jbeta primers. TCRdb keeps only in-frame clones here, not all; method: immunoSEQ multiplex PCR. The sample holds some 170,000 clones, roughly two thirds seen once. The origin of this receptor is a woman aged 25 to 39 in good health and CMV-seronegative. The sample was PBMCs.

This CDR3 is CASSLRWANSYEQYF. The CDR3 bases are TGTGCCAGCAGCTTAAGGTGGGCTAACTCCTACGAGCAGTACTTC. The chain employs TRBV7-2 and TRBJ2-7; D not certain. From germline, CDR1 is SGHTA and CDR2 FQGNSA. The V and J ends lost 2 bases and 0 bases respectively, with 11 bases between them. The CDR3 covers 15 residues.